This entry features one TCR beta chain sequence. No cognate antigen has been identified for it. One base away there is no much larger clone; base qualities are not given. The CDR3 sequence holds 15 residues, the cysteine and phenylalanine included. CDR3 DNA only is kept here, 45 bases in frame from base 1. The junction carries 8 bases between V and J, which are trimmed by 5 bases and 0 bases respectively. The germline V gene yields SGHVS for CDR1 and FNYEAQ for CDR2. Using the deep immunoSEQ assay, TCR CDR3 regions were amplified from genomic DNA by multiplex PCR. Extracted genomic DNA from each cell subset was distributed evenly across all wells of several immunoSEQ 96-well plates, and each plate was treated as a replicate. For sorted subsets, each replicate PCR was loaded with about 0.2 ug genomic DNA, equivalent to roughly 30,000 T cell genomes. Purified libraries were quantified with a Qubit 3.0 fluorometer, sized on a Bioanalyzer 2100, and re-quantified with the KAPA Library Quantification kit. Each immunoSEQ 96-well plate was sequenced on its own single-read 150-cycle Illumina NextSeq 550 flow cell. The study's own analysis went as follows. Because only junctional sequences without quality scores were contained in the immunoSEQ output, filtering matching that applied to full-length reads could not be performed. Sequences were annotated with PyIR, a Python wrapper for IgBLAST v1.9, and V/J genes and CDR3 were assigned using IMGT germline references. Reads with weak V/J assignments (E-value above 1e-6), missing CDR3, stop codons, out-of-frame junctions, or ambiguous translated residues were removed. V3J clonotypes were defined by identical inferred V gene, J gene, and CDR3 amino acid sequence. Percentage overlap between repertoires was calculated by dividing the number of shared unique clonotypes by the size of the smaller repertoire. Three approaches were used to assess repertoire richness: RTK rarefaction, the Chao1 estimator, and Recon v2.1 estimates of unobserved clonotypes. For all TCRbeta clonotypes obtained by the gDNA method from several donors, generation probabilities were computed with OLGA. Held by TCRdb, this immuneACCESS table contains in-frame sequences only and omits some clones. Under half of the omission traces to an unresolved V gene where checked; the cause of the rest is unknown. V and J calls and clone size are given by that table; D and trimming were obtained from the DNA. This sample has about 2.4 million clones in its table, and roughly 93% of those were observed once. The ten largest clones represent roughly 0.36% of the sample.

These data originate in a study of shared clonotypes between healthy human individuals (dated by TCRdb to 2020 to 2021). About the full investigation: The cohort comprised two women and three men aged 18 to 49 years. Between about 0.9 and 10 billion PBMCs per donor were obtained by leukapheresis. For each donor, CD4 naive and CD4 memory were each given three plates, CD8 naive was given two plates, and CD8 memory was given one plate. To increase sequencing depth and limit assay-specific biases, different laboratories used diverse techniques to prepare libraries and sequence TCR repertoires. To estimate repertoire size and how much clonotype sharing occurs between individuals, the study deeply sequenced the blood TCR repertoires of roughly 5 healthy adults.

Donors were healthy HIV-negative adults with no recently reported acute infections or vaccinations. All donors were Caucasian adults living in Nashville, Tennessee, USA. CD4+ T cells were enriched through magnetic negative selection, after which naive cells were positively selected on CD45RA and the remaining negative fraction served as the memory subset. Blood was collected by leukapheresis, and PBMCs were isolated by Ficoll-Histopaque density gradient centrifugation and then cryopreserved in liquid nitrogen vapor phase. Analytical flow cytometry was used to check the purity and quantity of each magnetically sorted T cell population. Genomic DNA was isolated from every sorted fraction and measured by UV absorbance on a Nanodrop 2000c. Broad study findings and their caveats: Even with the large sequencing depth, rarefaction of the sorted-subset datasets indicated that sequencing was incomplete. Pairwise subsampling indicated that sequencing depth was expected to affect the degree of clonotype sharing among donors. Naive subsets generally had larger estimated clonotype richness than memory subsets did. The small number of donors limited the genetic and exposure-history diversity represented. About 5% of naive CD4, 3.5% of naive CD8, 2% to 2.5% of memory CD4, and around 0.42% of memory CD8 clonotypes were shared across a few donors. Compared with non-shared clonotypes, the clonotypes found in all four sorted-subset donors had higher generation probabilities. Only blood was sampled, and tissue TCR repertoires likely differ from those in blood.

The rearrangement combines TRBV7-6 with TRBJ2-6, with no confident D gene call. The receptor's source is a man between 18 and 29 years old in good health. Some clones in this sample may be carry-over from other donors' samples. The sequenced sample consisted of naive CD4+ T cells from PBMCs. Read against the paper, the sample's cell subset or site label means: CD45RA+ positively selected. The sequenced DNA: TGTGCCAGCAGCGACTTAGGCTCTGGGGCCAACGTCCTGACTTTC. The resulting protein is CASSDLGSGANVLTF.